These 4 T cell receptor beta chains originate from one sample sequenced in a study of T cells in Graves' hyperthyroidism and ophthalmopathy (dated by TCRdb to the late 2010s). Library generation was performed with multiplex PCR. The data were produced on an Illumina HiSeq 2000. TCR beta CDR3 regions were amplified from RNA transcripts. The TCR CDR3 was subjected to a first round of RT-PCR using the HTBI primer set and the Qiagen OneStep RT-PCR kit. TCRdb handled the public reads itself, with Q25 trimming in fastp and clone calling in MiXCR, and kept productive beta chains. Rows with one shared CDR3 protein collapse into an entry with the most common genes and DNA. This sample is represented by roughly 650,000 distinct CDR3 sequences; roughly 15% of them were singletons. Around 3.5% of the sample goes to the ten largest clones. The sequencing input was blood. The receptors here all came from a woman aged 35 to 49 with Graves' ophthalmopathy.

The chain joins TRBV6-1 to TRBJ2-7; 10 bases map to TRBD1. Germline values: CDR1 MNHNS, CDR2 SASEGT. V lost 6 bases, J lost 6 bases, and 5 bases stayed unmatched. The CDR3 totals 13 residues. CDR3 protein: CASSERQGAEQYF. In DNA, the CDR3 is TGTGCCAGCAGCGAACGACAGGGGGCCGAGCAGTACTTC.

This CDR3 is CASSPIVSGNTIYF. CDR3 DNA sequence: TGTGCCAGCAGTCCGATCGTCTCTGGAAACACCATATATTTT. The chain has TRBV12-3 or TRBV12-4 and TRBJ1-3, with D unresolved. The V and J ends lost 5 bases and 0 bases respectively, with 8 bases between them. The CDR3 spans 14 residues.

This clonotype was picked up many times. V usage is TRBV2 and J usage is TRBJ2-7; D unresolved. The CDR3 length is 13 residues. Germline CDR1 SNHLY, CDR2 FYNNEI. V was trimmed by 6 bases and J by 5 bases, leaving 14 bases between them. CDR3 nucleotide sequence: TGTGCCAGCAGCAGAGATGATGTCGACGAGCAGTACTTC. The encoded protein is CASSRDDVDEQYF.

This clonotype was counted at least ten times. This sequence joins TRBV13 and TRBJ2-3; 8 bases are a match to TRBD2. CDR1 and CDR2 from the germline V gene are PRHDT and FYEKMQ (reference sequence). There are 19 residues in the CDR3. The junction had 17 bases not matched to a gene; V was cut back by 4 bases and J by 2 bases. In nucleotides, the CDR3 is TGTGCCAGCAGCTCCCTCGGGGGGGGGGCTACTACGACCACAGATACGCAGTATTTT. Protein: CASSSLGGGATTTTDTQYF.